The clone carrying this T cell receptor (beta chain) was recorded many times. These data belong to a study of Graves' ophthalmopathy and Graves' hyperthyroidism. As for the study in general: Sampling took place at initial diagnosis, with peripheral blood obtained before any treatment.

Per the germline V gene, CDR1 is GTSNPN and CDR2 is SVGIG (reference sequence). Trimming shortened V by 7 bases and J by 3 bases, and 23 bases separated the two germline ends. This CDR3 has 16 amino acids. TCR beta CDR3 regions were amplified from RNA transcripts. RT-PCR was first run with HTBI primers, then multiplex PCR in a second round. TCRdb reprocessed the multiplex PCR reads with MiXCR, giving one entry per CDR3 protein. Of 360,000 or so distinct CDR3 sequences listed, approximately 16% were seen once; the top ten hold about 1.4%. Enrollment excluded any patients with other autoimmune diseases, uncontrolled infections, pregnancy or lactation. It was from roughly 10 ml of fresh peripheral blood that the PBMCs came.

V usage is TRBV30 and J usage is TRBJ2-3; no definite D call. The clonotype was recovered from a woman under 30 with Graves' ophthalmopathy. Sequencing was done on a sample of peripheral blood. The CDR3 spells CAYDRYTLVGTDTQYF. CDR3 bases: TGTGCCTACGACCGGTATACTTTGGTCGGAACAGATACGCAGTATTTT.